The 8 T cell receptor beta chains listed next were all sequenced from one sample in a study of Tregs in tolerant kidney transplant recipients. Using immunoSEQ multiplex PCR, the repertoire was profiled, and TCRdb retains in-frame clones only, with some absent. The listing records roughly 50,000 clones. Here the sequenced sample was CD4+ T cells from blood, taken before the transplant. These receptors were taken from a human donor who received a combined kidney and bone marrow transplant.

As concerns this clone: Read data end 3 residues before the CDR3 end; the end is taken from the germline J gene. V gene TRBV19 combines with J gene TRBJ1-5; D is undetermined. Looked up from germline, CDR1 is LNHDA and CDR2 is SQIVND (reference sequence). This CDR3 contains 15 residues. V was shortened by 1 base and J by 0 bases, with 7 bases between the two germline ends. CDR3: CASSIGHYSNQPQHF. Partial CDR3 DNA: TGTGCCAGTAGTATAGGACATTATAGCAATCAGCCC.

As regards this clone: The CDR3 goes on 3 residues after the read ends, and that part is filled in from the germline J gene. The J gene is TRBJ1-2, the V gene TRBV2; a weak D match, TRBD1 (6 bases). Per the germline V gene, CDR1 is SNHLY and CDR2 is FYNNEI. The CDR3 is 13 amino acids. Trimming shortened V by 4 bases and J by 2 bases, and 8 bases separated the two germline ends. CDR3 region: CASSVDRNYGYTF. The covered CDR3 bases are TGTGCCAGCAGTGTGGACAGAAACTATGGC.

About this clone: The CDR3 end falls 3 residues outside the read, so it is completed with the germline J gene. V and J are TRBV2 and TRBJ2-2; TRBD2 matches at 14 bases. The CDR3 has 15 amino acids. The junction had 5 bases not matched to a gene; V was cut back by 11 bases and J by 3 bases. Germline V gene lookup returns CDR1 SNHLY and CDR2 FYNNEI. CDR3 sequence: CAGTSGGSHTGELFF. The CDR3 DNA, read in part, is TGTGCCGGGACTAGCGGGGGAAGTCACACCGGGGAG.

Worth noting for this clone: The DNA ends 3 residues before the CDR3 does, and the rest of the CDR3 is filled in from the germline J gene. The chain combines TRBV7-2 with TRBJ2-7; 7 bases fit TRBD1. Germline values: CDR1 SGHTA, CDR2 FQGNSA. The CDR3 spans 15 residues. With 1 base clipped from V and 3 bases from J, the junction kept 6 bases outside the gene matches. Partial CDR3 DNA: TGTGCCAGCAGCTTAGTCGGCCAGGGGGACTACGAG. Amino acids: CASSLVGQGDYE. The whole CDR3 region reads CASSLVGQGDYEQYF. The full variable domain, rest sourced from reference TRBV7-2 and TRBJ2-7, is GAGVSQSPSNKVTEKGKDVELRCDPISGHTALYWYRQSLGQGLEFLIYFQGNSAPDKSGLPSDRFSAERTGGSVSTLTIQRTQQEDSAVYLCASSLVGQGDYEQYFGPGTRLTVT.

CDR3 DNA, as far as it was read: TGTGCCAGCTCCCCCCTTGGGGGACTAGCGGGACAAGAGACC. Translated, it gives CASSPLGGLAGQET. The whole CDR3 reads CASSPLGGLAGQETQYF. The chain uses TRBV18 and TRBJ2-5; 13 bases fit TRBD2. The read ends 3 residues early relative to the CDR3; the germline J gene fills the gap. The CDR3 is made up of 17 amino acids. Trimming took 6 bases from V and 2 from J; bases not matched to a gene: 9. The germline CDR1 and CDR2 sequences are KGHSH and LQKENI.

Notes on this clone: The read ends 3 residues before the CDR3 terminus; that terminus is restored from the germline J gene. The V gene is TRBV7-9, the J gene TRBJ1-2, with 10 positions matching TRBD1. Germline CDR1 reads SEHNR; CDR2 reads FQNEAQ (reference sequence). CDR3 length: 14 residues. The V gene end was trimmed by 4 bases and the J gene end by 6 bases; junction bases not matched to a gene: 5. Partial CDR3 DNA: TGTGCCAGCAGCTCACGAGGGACAGGGGATGGC. It specifies CASSSRGTGDG. The entire CDR3 protein is CASSSRGTGDGYTF.

For this clone: The sequence runs out 3 residues before the end of the CDR3; the remainder is reconstructed from the germline J gene. V gene TRBV19 combines with J gene TRBJ2-1; 11 bases are shared with TRBD1. Germline CDR1 and CDR2: LNHDA and SQIVND (reference sequence). J lost 6 bases, V lost 3 bases, and 1 base had no gene match. The CDR3 has 14 amino acids. The CDR3 loop is CASSMGTGGNEQFF. Incomplete CDR3 DNA: TGTGCCAGTAGTATGGGGACAGGGGGCAATGAG.

Worth noting for this clone: The read finishes 3 residues shy of the CDR3 end, and the germline J gene is used to complete it. The rearrangement joins TRBV7-7 to TRBJ2-5, with TRBD2 matching 7 bases. The CDR3 extends over 15 amino acids. Germline trimming cut 5 bases from V and 2 bases from J; bases unmatched to any gene: 8. Germline CDR1 is SSHAT and CDR2 is FNYEAQ (reference sequence). The CDR3 sequence is CASSPHGTIQETQYF. The CDR3 DNA, read in part, is TGTGCCAGCAGCCCCCACGGGACTATTCAAGAGACC. The variable domain in full, completed from reference TRBV7-7 and TRBJ2-5, reads GAGVSQSPRYKVTKRGQDVTLRCDPISSHATLYWYQQALGQGPEFLTYFNYEAQPDKSGLPSDRFSAERPEGSISTLTIQRTEQRDSAMYRCASSPHGTIQETQYFGPGTRLLVL.